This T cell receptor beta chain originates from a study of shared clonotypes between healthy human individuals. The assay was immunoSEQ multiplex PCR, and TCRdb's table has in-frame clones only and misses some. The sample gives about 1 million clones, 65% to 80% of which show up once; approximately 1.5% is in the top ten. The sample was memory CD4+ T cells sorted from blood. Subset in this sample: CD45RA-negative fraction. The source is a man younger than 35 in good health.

The CDR3 region has the DNA TGCGCCAGCAGCCAAGACAGGGTCATCTTTCATGGCTACACCTTC. The encoded protein is CASSQDRVIFHGYTF. V and J are TRBV4-3 and TRBJ1-2, with a tentative D call TRBD1 (5 bases). From germline, CDR1 is LGHNA and CDR2 YSLEER. Trimming took 0 bases from V and 6 from J, leaving 14 bases between them. The CDR3 is 15 residues long.